This TCR beta chain came from a study of response to subunit inactivated influenza vaccine. CDR3 length: 13 amino acids. Germline lookup yields CDR1 DFQATT and CDR2 SNEGSKA (reference sequence). Study-level results: With each seasonal influenza vaccination, the authors suggested, few new T cells are recruited.

As regards this clonotype: Antigen: not known. A much bigger clone sits one base away, suggesting this may be a read error.

MiXCR, run by TCRdb on the RT-PCR reads, gives a single entry per CDR3 protein. The sample includes just under 250,000 distinct CDR3 sequences, 12% seen only once; the top ten take 7.8%. This TCR was recovered from a man aged 45 to 65 who received an inactivated influenza vaccine. This chain links TRBV20-1 with TRBJ1-4; D unclear. This specimen consisted of non-naive T cells sorted from PBMCs, obtained 14 to 15 days before vaccination. Here the CDR3 reads CSARRSSKEKLIF. In DNA form, the CDR3 reads TGCAGTGCTAGACGATCCTCCAAGGAAAAACTGATTTTT.